Below, 27 T cell receptor beta chains from the same sample are listed, as sequenced in a study of siplizumab effects on memory and regulatory T cells. The repertoire was sequenced with immunoSEQ multiplex PCR; TCRdb's copy has only in-frame clones and lacks some. The sample includes approximately 84,000 clones, around 95% of them seen just once. What was sequenced was CD8+ T cells sorted from blood. These receptors were taken from a human donor in good health.

This sequence joins TRBV11-3 and TRBJ2-2; D gene uncertain. This CDR3 spans 13 amino acids. The germline V gene encodes CDR1 SGHNT and CDR2 YENEEA. The ends were cut back, 1 base at V and 5 bases at J, with 5 bases in the middle. The CDR3 loop reads CASSLGSTGELFF. The CDR3 DNA reads as TGTGCCAGCAGCTTAGGGTCGACCGGGGAGCTGTTTTTT.

V usage is TRBV19 and J usage is TRBJ2-3; 7 bases agree with TRBD2. CDR1 and CDR2 from the germline V gene are LNHDA and SQIVND (reference sequence). Losses at the gene ends were 3 bases for V and 4 bases for J; bases not matched to a gene: 13. The CDR3 consists of 17 residues. CDR3 DNA: TGTGCCAGTAGTATGACCCCCCTCCCGGGAGGTTCAGATACGCAGTATTTT. Protein sequence: CASSMTPLPGGSDTQYF.

V gene TRBV5-8 combines with J gene TRBJ2-4; 7 nucleotides agree with TRBD2. V shed 4 bases and J 2 bases; nucleotides not matched to a gene: 3. Germline CDR1 SGHTS, CDR2 YDEGEE. CDR3 length equals 14 residues. The CDR3 DNA is TGTGCCAGCAGCCTGGGGGGGTCCAAAAACATTCAGTACTTC. Translated: CASSLGGSKNIQYF.

Comment on this clone: The identical CDR3 is also encoded by other nucleotide sequences in the sample. The gene calls are TRBV29-1 and TRBJ1-5; no clear D. The CDR3 sequence is 13 residues long. V lost 5 bases to trimming and J lost 1 base, with 9 bases between them. CDR1 SQVTM and CDR2 ANQGSEA come from the germline V gene. The CDR3 loop is CSVMDGSNQPQHF. CDR3 DNA sequence: TGCAGCGTTATGGACGGCAGCAATCAGCCCCAGCATTTT.

The V call is TRBV5-4, the J call TRBJ2-1; TRBD2 is a possible D gene (6 bases). In germline, CDR1 is SGHNT, CDR2 YYREEE (reference sequence). The CDR3 runs to 13 residues. The V end was cut by 3 bases, the J end by 8 bases, with 12 bases between. DNA for the CDR3: TGTGCCAGCAGCTCGGGGCCGGGGGATGAGCAGTTCTTC. Translation: CASSSGPGDEQFF.

The gene calls are TRBV27 and TRBJ2-3; 8 nucleotides line up with TRBD2. V lost 6 bases, J lost 3 bases, and 5 bases stayed unmatched. CDR1 MNHEY and CDR2 SMNVEV come from the germline V gene (reference sequence). The CDR3 is 14 residues long. CDR3 sequence: CASRLIAGTDTQYF. CDR3 bases: TGTGCCAGCAGACTAATAGCGGGGACAGATACGCAGTATTTT.

This clone was picked up a small number of times. V usage is TRBV2 and J usage is TRBJ1-5; D is ambiguous. V dropped 7 bases and J dropped 0 bases, with 7 bases sitting between them. This CDR3 has 13 residues. Germline V CDR1 and CDR2: SNHLY, FYNNEI. The CDR3 DNA reads TGTGCCAGCACGCAGTATAGCAATCAGCCCCAGCATTTT. This encodes CASTQYSNQPQHF.

The J gene is TRBJ2-2, the V gene TRBV7-8; a possible D gene is TRBD2 (6 bases). The CDR3 totals 14 residues. V dropped 1 base and J dropped 4 bases, with 7 bases sitting between them. Germline V gene data show CDR1 as SGHVS and CDR2 as FQNEAQ. The CDR3 loop reads CASSLVGGTGELFF. As DNA, the CDR3 is TGTGCCAGCAGCTTAGTGGGAGGCACCGGGGAGCTGTTTTTT. Full variable domain (remainder filled in from reference TRBV7-8 and TRBJ2-2): GAGVSQSPRYKVAKRGQDVALRCDPISGHVSLFWYQQALGQGPEFLTYFQNEAQLDKSGLPSDRFFAERPEGSVSTLKIQRTQQEDSAVYLCASSLVGGTGELFFGEGSRLTVL.

This clone was recorded only once. The chain has TRBV9 and TRBJ2-2; TRBD2 matches 7 bases. Germline CDR1 SGDLS, CDR2 YYNGEE. V dropped 0 bases and J dropped 5; count of bases not matched to a gene: 7. The CDR3 has 16 residues. The CDR3 here is CASSVEVREFTGELFF. The CDR3 coding sequence is TGTGCCAGCAGCGTAGAGGTGCGGGAGTTTACCGGGGAGCTGTTTTTT.

The chain couples TRBV5-1 to TRBJ2-1, with D possibly being TRBD2 (6 bases). The V and J ends lost 3 bases and 1 base respectively, with 17 bases between them. The CDR3 runs to 17 residues. The V gene's germline CDR1 is SGHRS and CDR2 YFSETQ. CDR3 coding DNA: TGCGCCAGCAGCTCGACGCCTCTAGCGAGGTCCTACAATGAGCAGTTCTTC. This sequence encodes CASSSTPLARSYNEQFF.

This clone was seen once. The V and J genes are TRBV29-1 and TRBJ2-1; 11 nucleotides align to TRBD1. The CDR3 is 13 amino acids. V lost 3 bases to trimming and J lost 6 bases; unmatched junction nucleotides: 1. Germline V CDR1 and CDR2: SQVTM, ANQGSEA. CDR3 sequence: CSVEGQGGNEQFF. Here the CDR3 DNA reads TGCAGCGTTGAGGGACAGGGGGGCAATGAGCAGTTCTTC.

The CDR3 DNA follows: TGCGCCAGCAGCAGAGGGGACCATTCTAACTATGGCTACACCTTC. Protein: CASSRGDHSNYGYTF. V usage is TRBV5-1 and J usage is TRBJ1-2, with D possibly being TRBD1 (5 bases). The CDR3 consists of 15 residues. Germline values: CDR1 SGHRS, CDR2 YFSETQ. Between the trimmed V and J ends, which lost 4 bases and 0 bases, there was a span of 13 bases.

The chain carries TRBV11-2 and TRBJ2-1, with D uncertain. The V gene's germline CDR1 is SGHAT and CDR2 FQNNGV. The V and J ends lost 3 bases and 6 bases respectively, with 9 bases between them. This CDR3 has 13 residues. The CDR3 DNA is TGTGCCAGCAGCTTGGGCTCACTCAATGAGCAGTTCTTC. Amino acid sequence: CASSLGSLNEQFF.

V gene TRBV19 combines with J gene TRBJ2-5; no clear D gene. V was shortened by 6 bases and J by 0 bases, with 2 bases between the two germline ends. The CDR3 extends over 11 amino acids. The V gene's germline CDR1 is LNHDA and CDR2 SQIVND (reference sequence). The CDR3 nucleotides read TGTGCCAGTAGCTACCAAGAGACCCAGTACTTC. Protein: CASSYQETQYF.

The rearrangement links TRBV4-1 to TRBJ2-7; D might be TRBD1 (6 bases). The CDR3 totals 15 residues. V lost 2 bases, J lost 3 bases, and 14 bases lay in between. Per germline, CDR1 MGHRA and CDR2 YSYEKL. CDR3 DNA: TGCGCCAGCAGCCAAACAGGGTCCCCGAGCTACGAGCAGTACTTC. Translated: CASSQTGSPSYEQYF.

V usage is TRBV5-5 and J usage is TRBJ2-7; TRBD1 aligns across 11 bases. With V trimmed by 4 bases and J by 2 bases, 2 bases remained unmatched. This CDR3 region has 14 residues. Germline assignment: CDR1 SGHKS and CDR2 YYEKEE (reference sequence). CDR3 loop: CASSPGQGAYEQYF. The CDR3 DNA sequence: TGTGCCAGCAGCCCGGGACAGGGGGCCTACGAGCAGTACTTC.

The chain combines TRBV4-2 with TRBJ2-7, with a tentative D call TRBD2 (6 bases). Trimming pared 1 base from V and 5 bases from J, leaving 18 bases between. The CDR3 sequence is 16 residues long. Per the germline V gene, CDR1 is LGHNA and CDR2 is YNFKEQ. The CDR3 DNA reads as TGTGCCAGCAGCCAAGTGAATCTCCGGGCTAGCGACGAGCAGTACTTC. Its translation: CASSQVNLRASDEQYF.

J is TRBJ2-1 and V is TRBV10-2; TRBD2 aligns across 13 bases. Germline V gene sequence: CDR1 WSHSY, CDR2 SAAADI. With V trimmed by 7 bases and J by 8 bases, 5 bases remained unmatched. The CDR3 length is 14 residues. The CDR3: CASNPGLAGYEQFF. The CDR3 bases are TGCGCCAGCAATCCGGGACTAGCGGGATATGAGCAGTTCTTC.

The V gene is TRBV27, the J gene TRBJ1-1; D is ambiguous. Germline loops: CDR1 MNHEY, CDR2 SMNVEV (reference sequence). V lost 5 bases to trimming and J lost 8 bases, with 18 bases between them. This CDR3 contains 14 residues. CDR3 amino acids: CASSRLGAGSEAFF. For the CDR3, the DNA is TGTGCCAGCAGTCGATTGGGCGCGGGGTCAGAAGCTTTCTTT.

The gene calls are TRBV28 and TRBJ1-1; a weak D match, TRBD1 (6 bases). CDR3 size: 11 residues. Germline V gives CDR1 MDHEN, CDR2 SYDVKM. V lost 5 bases, J lost 8 bases, and 9 bases lay in between. DNA for the CDR3: TGTGCCAGCAGTCAAGACAGGGAAGCTTTCTTT. Its protein is CASSQDREAFF. Using reference TRBV28 and TRBJ1-1 for the parts outside the CDR3, the full variable domain is DVKVTQSSRYLVKRTGEKVFLECVQDMDHENMFWYRQDPGLGLRLIYFSYDVKMKEKGDIPEGYSVSREKKERFSLILESASTNQTSMYLCASSQDREAFFGQGTRLTVV.

The chain is built from TRBV5-1 and TRBJ2-7; D perhaps matches TRBD2 (6 bases). From germline, CDR1 is SGHRS and CDR2 YFSETQ. Deletions cut 1 base from V and 5 bases from J, with 10 bases between. CDR3 length: 13 amino acids. The CDR3 sequence: CASSLSPGDEQYF. DNA of the CDR3: TGCGCCAGCAGCTTGTCTCCGGGAGACGAGCAGTACTTC.

The CDR3: CAWSVLSSGSDEQFF. CDR3 DNA: TGTGCCTGGAGTGTATTGTCTAGCGGGAGCGATGAGCAGTTCTTC. The chain couples TRBV30 to TRBJ2-1; 10 positions agree with TRBD2. V shed 0 bases and J 8 bases; nucleotides not matched to a gene: 7. The CDR3 length is 15 residues. Germline-derived CDR1 and CDR2 are GTSNPN and SVGIG (reference sequence).

In its sample, this clone was seen once. This chain uses TRBV5-5 with TRBJ2-1; D gene ambiguous. The germline V gene encodes CDR1 SGHKS and CDR2 YYEKEE (reference sequence). The CDR3 covers 13 residues. Trimming cost V 2 bases and J 7 bases, with 10 bases left between them. The CDR3 coding sequence is TGTGCCAGCAGCTTAGGGATGCGAAATGAGCAGTTCTTC. It codes for CASSLGMRNEQFF.

As DNA, the CDR3 is TGTGCCAGCAGCGTATCTCAAGGGAATTCACCCCTCCACTTT. Translation gives CASSVSQGNSPLHF. The genes are TRBV7-8 and TRBJ1-6; D gene uncertain. V dropped 5 bases and J dropped 7 bases, with 12 bases sitting between them. Germline V gene sequence: CDR1 SGHVS, CDR2 FQNEAQ. The CDR3 consists of 14 residues.

The genes are TRBV19 and TRBJ2-7; D ambiguous. The CDR3 totals 13 residues. The germline V gene has CDR1 LNHDA and CDR2 SQIVND (reference sequence). Trimming left V 2 bases short and J 3 bases short, with 8 bases between. The CDR3 DNA is TGTGCCAGTAGTATACGGCCGGACTACGAGCAGTACTTC. This encodes CASSIRPDYEQYF.

V and J are TRBV9 and TRBJ2-7, with 7 positions matching TRBD2. The CDR3 totals 15 residues. V trimming: 4 bases; J trimming: 1 base; junction bases outside the gene matches: 8. CDR1 and CDR2 (germline): SGDLS, YYNGEE. CDR3 sequence (DNA): TGTGCCAGCAGCCCAGGGCCGGGGGGATCCTACGAGCAGTACTTC. Protein product: CASSPGPGGSYEQYF.

The chain links TRBV5-4 to TRBJ2-3; D perhaps matches TRBD1 (5 bases). V was trimmed by 3 bases and J by 5 bases, leaving 19 bases between them. The CDR3 totals 16 residues. CDR1 is SGHNT, CDR2 YYREEE, per germline (reference sequence). The DNA for the CDR3 is TGTGCCAGCAGCTCCGCCGCGGACATTCGTCAAGATACGCAGTATTTT. It specifies CASSSAADIRQDTQYF. The variable domain in full, completed from reference TRBV5-4 and TRBJ2-3, reads ETGVTQSPTHLIKTRGQQVTLRCSSQSGHNTVSWYQQALGQGPQFIFQYYREEENGRGNFPPRFSGLQFPNYSSELNVNALELDDSALYLCASSSAADIRQDTQYFGPGTRLTVL.